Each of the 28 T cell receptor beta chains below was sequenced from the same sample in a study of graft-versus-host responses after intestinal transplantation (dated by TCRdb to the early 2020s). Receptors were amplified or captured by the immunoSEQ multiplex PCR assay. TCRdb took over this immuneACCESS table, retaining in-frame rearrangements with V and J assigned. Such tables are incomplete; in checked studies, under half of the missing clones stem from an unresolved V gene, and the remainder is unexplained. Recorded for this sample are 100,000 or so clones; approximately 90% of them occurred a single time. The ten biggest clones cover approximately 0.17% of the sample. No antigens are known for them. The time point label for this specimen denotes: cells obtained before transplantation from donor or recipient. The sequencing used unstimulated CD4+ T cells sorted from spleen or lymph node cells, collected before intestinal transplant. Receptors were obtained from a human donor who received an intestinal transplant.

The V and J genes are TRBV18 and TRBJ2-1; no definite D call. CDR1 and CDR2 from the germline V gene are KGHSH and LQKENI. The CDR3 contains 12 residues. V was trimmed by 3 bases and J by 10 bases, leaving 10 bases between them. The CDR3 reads CASSPSDLEQFF. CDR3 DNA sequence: TGTGCCAGCTCACCGAGCGACTTGGAGCAGTTCTTC.

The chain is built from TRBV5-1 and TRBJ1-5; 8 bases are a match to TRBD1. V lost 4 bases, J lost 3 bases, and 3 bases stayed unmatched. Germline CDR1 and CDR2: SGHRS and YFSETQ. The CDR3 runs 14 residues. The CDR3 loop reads CASSPTGDNQPQHF. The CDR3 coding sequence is TGCGCCAGCAGCCCGACAGGGGACAATCAGCCCCAGCATTTT.

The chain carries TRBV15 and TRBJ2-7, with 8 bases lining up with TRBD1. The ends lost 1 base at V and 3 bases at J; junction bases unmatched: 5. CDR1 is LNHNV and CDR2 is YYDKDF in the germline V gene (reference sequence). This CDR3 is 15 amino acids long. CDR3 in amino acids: CATSRARTGNYEQYF. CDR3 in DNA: TGTGCCACCAGCAGAGCCAGGACAGGGAACTACGAGCAGTACTTC.

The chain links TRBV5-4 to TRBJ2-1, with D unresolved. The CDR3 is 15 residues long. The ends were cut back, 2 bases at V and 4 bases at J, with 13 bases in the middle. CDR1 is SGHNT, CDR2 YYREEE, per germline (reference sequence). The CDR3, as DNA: TGTGCCAGCAGCTTCGACACTCTTACTTACAATGAGCAGTTCTTC. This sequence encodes CASSFDTLTYNEQFF.

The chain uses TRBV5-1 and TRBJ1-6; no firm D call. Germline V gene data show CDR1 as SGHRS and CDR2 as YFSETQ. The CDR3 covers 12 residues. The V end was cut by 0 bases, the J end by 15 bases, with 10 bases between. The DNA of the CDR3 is TGCGCCAGCAGCTTGGATTTGGGGAGCCTCCACTTT. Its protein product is CASSLDLGSLHF.

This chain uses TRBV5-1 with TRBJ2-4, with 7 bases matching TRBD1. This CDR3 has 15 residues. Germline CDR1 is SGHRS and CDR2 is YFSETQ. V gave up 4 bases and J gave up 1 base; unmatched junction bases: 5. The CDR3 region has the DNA TGCGCCAGCAGCACCGGACAGGCGGCCAAAAACATTCAGTACTTC. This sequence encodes CASSTGQAAKNIQYF. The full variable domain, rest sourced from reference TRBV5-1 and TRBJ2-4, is KAGVTQTPRYLIKTRGQQVTLSCSPISGHRSVSWYQQTPGQGLQFLFEYFSETQRNKGNFPGRFSGRQFSNSRSEMNVSTLELGDSALYLCASSTGQAAKNIQYFGAGTRLSVL.

Here the CDR3 reads CASSPFDSITGYGYTF. For the CDR3, the DNA is TGTGCCAGCTCACCATTTGACTCCATAACAGGCTATGGCTACACCTTC. This chain joins TRBV18 and TRBJ1-2; weak D call: TRBD1 (5 bases). In germline, CDR1 is KGHSH, CDR2 LQKENI. The CDR3 runs 16 residues. Trimming removed 2 bases at V and 4 bases at J, with 17 bases between.

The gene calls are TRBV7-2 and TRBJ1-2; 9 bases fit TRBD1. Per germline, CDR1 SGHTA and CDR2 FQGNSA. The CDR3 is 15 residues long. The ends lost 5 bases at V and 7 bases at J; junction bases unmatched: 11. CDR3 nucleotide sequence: TGTGCCAGCAGCGTATACACCGGGACAGGGAGTGGCTACACCTTC. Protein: CASSVYTGTGSGYTF.

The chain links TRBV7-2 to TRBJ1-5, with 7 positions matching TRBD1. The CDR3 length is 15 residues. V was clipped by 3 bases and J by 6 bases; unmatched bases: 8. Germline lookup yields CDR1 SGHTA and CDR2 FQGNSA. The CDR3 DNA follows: TGTGCCAGCAGCTTGCGACAGGGTGGGATTCAGCCCCAGCATTTT. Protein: CASSLRQGGIQPQHF.

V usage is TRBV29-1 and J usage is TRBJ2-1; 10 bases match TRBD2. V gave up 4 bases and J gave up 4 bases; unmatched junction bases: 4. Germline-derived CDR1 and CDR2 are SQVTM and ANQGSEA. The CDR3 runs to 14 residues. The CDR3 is CSVGASGRYNEQFF. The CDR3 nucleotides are TGCAGCGTTGGGGCTAGCGGGAGATACAATGAGCAGTTCTTC.

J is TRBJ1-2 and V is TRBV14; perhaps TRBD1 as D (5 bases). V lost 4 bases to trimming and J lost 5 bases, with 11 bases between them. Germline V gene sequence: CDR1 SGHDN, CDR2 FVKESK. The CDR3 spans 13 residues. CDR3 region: CASSRTPGYGYTF. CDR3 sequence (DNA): TGTGCCAGCAGCCGGACCCCAGGGTATGGCTACACCTTC.

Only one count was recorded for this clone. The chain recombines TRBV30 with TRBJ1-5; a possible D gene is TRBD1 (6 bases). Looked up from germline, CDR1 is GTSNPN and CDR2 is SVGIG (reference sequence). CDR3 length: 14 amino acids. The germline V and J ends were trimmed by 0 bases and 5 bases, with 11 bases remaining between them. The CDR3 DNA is TGTGCCTGGAGTGTAGGGTCAGGGGATCAGCCCCAGCATTTT. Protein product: CAWSVGSGDQPQHF.

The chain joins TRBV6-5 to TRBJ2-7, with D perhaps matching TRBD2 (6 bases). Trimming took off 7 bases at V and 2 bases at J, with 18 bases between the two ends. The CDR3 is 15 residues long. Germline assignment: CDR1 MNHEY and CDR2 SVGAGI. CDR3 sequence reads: CASTRLWDFPYEQYF. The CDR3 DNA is TGTGCCAGCACCCGCCTTTGGGACTTCCCCTACGAGCAGTACTTC.

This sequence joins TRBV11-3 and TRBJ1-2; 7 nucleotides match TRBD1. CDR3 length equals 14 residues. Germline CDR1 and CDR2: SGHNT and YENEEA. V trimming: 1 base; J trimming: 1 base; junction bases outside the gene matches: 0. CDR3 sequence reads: CASSLGQGNYGYTF. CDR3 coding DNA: TGTGCCAGCAGCTTAGGACAGGGTAACTATGGCTACACCTTC. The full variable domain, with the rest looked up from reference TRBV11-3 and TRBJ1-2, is EAGVVQSPRYKIIEKKQPVAFWCNPISGHNTLYWYLQNLGQGPELLIRYENEEAVDDSQLPKDRFSAERLKGVDSTLKIQPAELGDSAVYLCASSLGQGNYGYTFGSGTRLTVV.

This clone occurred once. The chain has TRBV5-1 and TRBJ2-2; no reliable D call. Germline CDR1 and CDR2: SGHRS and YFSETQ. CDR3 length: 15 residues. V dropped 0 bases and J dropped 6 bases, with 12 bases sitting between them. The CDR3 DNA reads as TGCGCCAGCAGCTTGGGGCGGATTTACCCCGGGGAGCTGTTTTTT. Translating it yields CASSLGRIYPGELFF.

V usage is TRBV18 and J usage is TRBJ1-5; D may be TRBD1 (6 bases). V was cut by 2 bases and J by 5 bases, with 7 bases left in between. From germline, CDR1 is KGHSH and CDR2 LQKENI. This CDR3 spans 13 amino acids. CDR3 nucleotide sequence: TGTGCCAGCTCACCAACAGGGTATCAGCCCCAGCATTTT. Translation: CASSPTGYQPQHF.

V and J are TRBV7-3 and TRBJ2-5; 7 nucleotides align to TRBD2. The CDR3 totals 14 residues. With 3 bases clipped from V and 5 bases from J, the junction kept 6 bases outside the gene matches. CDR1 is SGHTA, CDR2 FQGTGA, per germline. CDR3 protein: CASSFRGEGETQYF. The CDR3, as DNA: TGTGCCAGCAGCTTTCGGGGGGAGGGGGAGACCCAGTACTTC.

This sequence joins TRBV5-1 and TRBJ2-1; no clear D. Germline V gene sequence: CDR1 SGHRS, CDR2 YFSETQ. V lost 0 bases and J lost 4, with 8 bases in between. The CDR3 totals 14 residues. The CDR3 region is CASSLAVEYNEQFF. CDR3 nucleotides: TGCGCCAGCAGCTTGGCGGTAGAGTACAATGAGCAGTTCTTC.

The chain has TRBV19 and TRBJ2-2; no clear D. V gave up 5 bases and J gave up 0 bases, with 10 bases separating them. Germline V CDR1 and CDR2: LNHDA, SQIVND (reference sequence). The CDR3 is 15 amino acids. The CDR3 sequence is CASSRVAANTGELFF. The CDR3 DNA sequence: TGTGCCAGTAGTCGGGTAGCCGCGAACACCGGGGAGCTGTTTTTT. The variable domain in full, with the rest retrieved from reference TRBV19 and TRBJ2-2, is DGGITQSPKYLFRKEGQNVTLSCEQNLNHDAMYWYRQDPGQGLRLIYYSQIVNDFQKGDIAEGYSVSREKKESFPLTVTSAQKNPTAFYLCASSRVAANTGELFFGEGSRLTVL.

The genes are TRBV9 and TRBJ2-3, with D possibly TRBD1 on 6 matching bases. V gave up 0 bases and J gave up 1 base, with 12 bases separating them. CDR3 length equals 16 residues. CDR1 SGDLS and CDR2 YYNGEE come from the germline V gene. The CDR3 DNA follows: TGTGCCAGCAGCGTAGATGCAGGGGTCGGCACAGATACGCAGTATTTT. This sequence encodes CASSVDAGVGTDTQYF.

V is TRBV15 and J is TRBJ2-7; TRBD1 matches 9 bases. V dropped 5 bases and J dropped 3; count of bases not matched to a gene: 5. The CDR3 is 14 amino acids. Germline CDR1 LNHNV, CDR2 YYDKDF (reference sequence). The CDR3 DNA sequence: TGTGCCACCAGCGCAGACAGGGGGATCTACGAGCAGTACTTC. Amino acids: CATSADRGIYEQYF.

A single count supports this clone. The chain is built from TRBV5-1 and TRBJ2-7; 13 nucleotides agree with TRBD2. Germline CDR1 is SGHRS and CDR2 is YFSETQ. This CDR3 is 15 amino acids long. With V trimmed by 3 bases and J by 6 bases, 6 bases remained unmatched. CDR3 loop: CASSSGLAGRPEQYF. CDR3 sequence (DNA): TGCGCCAGCAGCTCGGGACTAGCGGGAAGACCCGAGCAGTACTTC.

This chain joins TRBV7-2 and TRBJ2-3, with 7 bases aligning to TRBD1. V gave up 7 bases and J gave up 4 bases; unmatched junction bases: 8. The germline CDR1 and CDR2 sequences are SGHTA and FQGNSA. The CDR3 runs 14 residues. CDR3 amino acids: CASTDVTGADTQYF. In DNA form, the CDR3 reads TGTGCCAGCACCGACGTTACAGGGGCAGATACGCAGTATTTT.

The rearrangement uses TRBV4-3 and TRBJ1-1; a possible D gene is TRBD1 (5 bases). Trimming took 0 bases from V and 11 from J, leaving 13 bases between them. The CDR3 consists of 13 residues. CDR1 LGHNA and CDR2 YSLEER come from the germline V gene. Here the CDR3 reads CASSQETVGEAFF. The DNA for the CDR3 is TGCGCCAGCAGCCAAGAGACAGTGGGTGAGGCTTTCTTT.

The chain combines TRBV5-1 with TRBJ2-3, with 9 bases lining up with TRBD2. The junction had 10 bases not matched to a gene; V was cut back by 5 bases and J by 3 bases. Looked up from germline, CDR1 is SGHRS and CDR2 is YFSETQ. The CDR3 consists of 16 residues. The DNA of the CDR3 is TGCGCCAGCAGTTGGACTAGCGTCAAGTCTACAGATACGCAGTATTTT. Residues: CASSWTSVKSTDTQYF.

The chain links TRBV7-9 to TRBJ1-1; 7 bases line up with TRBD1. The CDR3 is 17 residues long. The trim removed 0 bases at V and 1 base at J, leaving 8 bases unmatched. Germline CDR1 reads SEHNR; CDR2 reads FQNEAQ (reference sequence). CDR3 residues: CASSLALPGGTNTEAFF. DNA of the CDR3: TGTGCCAGCAGCTTAGCCCTTCCAGGGGGGACGAACACTGAAGCTTTCTTT.

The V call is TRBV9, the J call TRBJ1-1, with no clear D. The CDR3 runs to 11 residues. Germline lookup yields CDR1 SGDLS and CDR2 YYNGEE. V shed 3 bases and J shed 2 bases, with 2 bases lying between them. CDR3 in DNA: TGTGCCAGCAGCGCAAACACTGAAGCTTTCTTT. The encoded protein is CASSANTEAFF.

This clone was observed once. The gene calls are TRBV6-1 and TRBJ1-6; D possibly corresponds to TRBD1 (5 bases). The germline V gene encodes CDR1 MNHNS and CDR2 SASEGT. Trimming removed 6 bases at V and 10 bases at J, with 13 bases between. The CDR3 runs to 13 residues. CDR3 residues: CASRGLIYSPLHF. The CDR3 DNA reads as TGTGCCAGCAGGGGACTCATCTACTCACCCCTCCACTTT.